Below, 3 T cell receptor beta chains from the same sample are listed, as sequenced in a study of blood T cell repertoires in COVID-19. Sequencing was performed with immunoSEQ multiplex PCR; in TCRdb, only in-frame clones are kept and a portion is missing. The data hold some 260,000 clones, with 65% to 90% observed a single time. Specimen: PBMCs or T cells enriched from blood (not recorded which). The receptors here all came from a middle-aged man who had recovered from COVID-19.

Concerning this clone itself: A read error may account for a junction end that differs from germline. The chain links TRBV7-7 to TRBJ2-1, with a weak D call TRBD1 (6 bases). CDR1 is SSHAT and CDR2 is FNYEAQ in the germline V gene (reference sequence). The CDR3 runs 13 residues. The CDR3 sequence: CASSLAQGNEQFF. The DNA for the CDR3 is TGTGCTAGCAGCTTAGCTCAGGGGAATGAGCAGTTCTTC.

This clone was found once. The rearrangement uses TRBV7-2 and TRBJ2-7, with D possibly matching TRBD2 (6 bases). V was shortened by 8 bases and J by 1 base, with 15 bases between the two germline ends. Germline V gene lookup returns CDR1 SGHTA and CDR2 FQGNSA. The CDR3 has 14 residues. DNA for the CDR3: TGTGCCAGCCGCCTCGGAGGGTTTTCCTACGAGCAGTACTTC. It codes for CASRLGGFSYEQYF.

V and J are TRBV10-3 and TRBJ1-3; D might be TRBD1 (5 bases). Germline CDR1 is ENHRY and CDR2 is SYGVKD. This CDR3 is 12 amino acids long. Trimming took 7 bases from V and 8 from J, leaving 12 bases between them. The CDR3 region has the DNA TGTGCCATCACCAGCAGGGTTGACACCATATATTTT. It yields the protein CAITSRVDTIYF.